This TCR beta chain appears in the sequencing data of a study of tumor T cells in aggressive B-cell lymphoma (dated by TCRdb to about 2017). Library prep was done by the immunoSEQ multiplex PCR assay. Imported from immuneACCESS, the table was reduced by TCRdb to in-frame sequences with V and J called. These copies leave out some clones; in studies compared against another copy, an unresolved V gene accounts for under half, and the cause of the remainder is not known. This sample is represented by about 5,000 clones; around 85% of them were singletons. Of the sample, 4.7% is held by the ten largest clones. The germline V gene gives CDR1 as KGHSH and CDR2 as LQKENI. V is cut back by 3 bases and J by 5 bases, with 13 bases in the junction unmatched. The CDR3 covers 17 residues, taking in both the cysteine and the phenylalanine. Only the CDR3 part of the read is kept: 51 bases, read in frame from the first base.

A word on this clone: There is no known antigen for this receptor. No much larger clonotype is one base removed from it; base qualities were not supplied.

This TCR derives from an adult with diffuse large B cell lymphoma. The sample comprised tumor tissue. The chain employs TRBV18 and TRBJ2-5, and 9 bases in between align with TRBD1. The CDR3 region has the sequence CASSPMEGQGRRETQYF. The nucleotide sequence is given as TGTGCCAGCTCACCGATGGAGGGACAGGGACGGAGGGAGACCCAGTACTTC.